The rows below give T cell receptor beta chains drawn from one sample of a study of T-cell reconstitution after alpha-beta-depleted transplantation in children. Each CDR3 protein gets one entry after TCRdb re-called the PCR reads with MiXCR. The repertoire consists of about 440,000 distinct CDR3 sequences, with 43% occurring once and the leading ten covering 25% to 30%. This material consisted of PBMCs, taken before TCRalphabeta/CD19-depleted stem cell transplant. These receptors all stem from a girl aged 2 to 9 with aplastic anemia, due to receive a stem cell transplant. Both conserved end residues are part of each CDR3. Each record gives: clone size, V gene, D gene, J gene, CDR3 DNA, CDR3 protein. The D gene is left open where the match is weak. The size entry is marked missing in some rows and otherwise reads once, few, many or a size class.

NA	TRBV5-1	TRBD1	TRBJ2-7	TGCGCCAGCAGCAGCGGACAGGGGGGGGCCTACGAGCAGTACTTC	CASSSGQGGAYEQYF
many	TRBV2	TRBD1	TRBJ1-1	TGTGCCAGCAGGCGGACAGGGGGCACTGAAGCTTTCTTT	CASRRTGGTEAFF
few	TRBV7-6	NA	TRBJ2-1	TGTGCCAGCAGCCCTTCGGGACTTAGGATCGACAATGAGCAGTTCTTC	CASSPSGLRIDNEQFF
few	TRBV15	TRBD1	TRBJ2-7	TGTGCCACCAGCATGGGACAGGGGGCGTGGGAGCAGTACTTC	CATSMGQGAWEQYF
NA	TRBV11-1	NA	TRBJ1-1	TGTGCCAGCAGCTTTGGAGGGGATGAAGCTTTCTTT	CASSFGGDEAFF
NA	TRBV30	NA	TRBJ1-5	TGTGCCTGGAGTGTACCCCCTTATAGCAATCAGCCCCAGCATTTT	CAWSVPPYSNQPQHF
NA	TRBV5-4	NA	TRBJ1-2	TGTGCCAGCAGCTTGGGGGAATACAGGAGCTACTATGGCTACACCTTC	CASSLGEYRSYYGYTF
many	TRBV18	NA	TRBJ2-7	TGTGCCAGCTCACCTGCAGTTCTGTACGAGCAGTACTTC	CASSPAVLYEQYF
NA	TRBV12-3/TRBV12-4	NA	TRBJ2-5	TGTGCCAGCAACCCTGGGTCGTTAAGAGAGACCCAGTACTTC	CASNPGSLRETQYF
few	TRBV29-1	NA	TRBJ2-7	TGCAGCGTTGAAAGCGGCGGCGACTACGAGCAGTACTTC	CSVESGGDYEQYF
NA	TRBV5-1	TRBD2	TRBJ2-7	TGCGCCAGCAGCTTGACAGCGGGAGCTCTCTACGAGCAGTACTTC	CASSLTAGALYEQYF
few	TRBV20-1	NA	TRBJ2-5	TGCAGTGAAAGAACTAGAACGCACCAAGAGACCCAGTACTTC	CSERTRTHQETQYF
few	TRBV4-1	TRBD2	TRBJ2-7	TGCGCCAGCAGCCATCTAGCGGGAGGGCCCTACGAGCAGTACTTC	CASSHLAGGPYEQYF
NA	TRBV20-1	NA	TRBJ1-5	TGCAGTGCTAGAGATAGTTTTAGACAGGACAATCAGCCCCAGCATTTT	CSARDSFRQDNQPQHF
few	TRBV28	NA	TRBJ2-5	TGTGCCAGCAGTTTTGGGGGCGCGGAGACCCAGTACTTC	CASSFGGAETQYF
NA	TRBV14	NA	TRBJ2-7	TGTGCCAGCAGCCAAGGACTGGGATTGGAGGGTCCTTACGAGCAGTACTTC	CASSQGLGLEGPYEQYF
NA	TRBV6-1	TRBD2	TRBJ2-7	TGTGCCAGGTCGACTAGCCCCACCTACGAGCAGTACTTC	CARSTSPTYEQYF
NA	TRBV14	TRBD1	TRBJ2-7	TGTGCCAGCAGCCCCAAGCCAGACAGGGTCTACGAGCAGTACTTC	CASSPKPDRVYEQYF
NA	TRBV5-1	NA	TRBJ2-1	TGCGCCAGCAGCAGGGCCGGGACGGCAAACAATGAGCAGTTCTTC	CASSRAGTANNEQFF
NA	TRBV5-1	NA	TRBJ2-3	TGCGCCAGCAGCTCGGGGACTGAAGCTAGAAAAAGTACGCAGTATTTT	CASSSGTEARKSTQYF
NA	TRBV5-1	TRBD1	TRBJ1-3	TGCGCCAGCAGCTTGAGGCCTACAGGGGTTGGAAACACCATATATTTT	CASSLRPTGVGNTIYF
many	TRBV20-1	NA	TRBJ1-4	TGCAGTGCTAGAGTAGGACGACTCCCAGGAGGCGAAAAACTGTTTTTT	CSARVGRLPGGEKLFF
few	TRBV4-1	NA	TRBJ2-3	TGCGCCAGCAGCCCCCGATTGACAGGCACAGATACGCAGTATTTT	CASSPRLTGTDTQYF
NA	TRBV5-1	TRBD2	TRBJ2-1	TGCGCCAGCAGCACCCCCGTGCCCCGACTAGCGGGACTTTCAGGGAATGAGCAGTTCTTC	CASSTPVPRLAGLSGNEQFF
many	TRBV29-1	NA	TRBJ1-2	TGCAGCGTCACCTATGTGTTAACGGCCGGCTACACCTTC	CSVTYVLTAGYTF